Shown below are 20 T cell receptor beta chains from a single sample sequenced in a study of blood T cell repertoires in COVID-19. The table came from immunoSEQ multiplex PCR; TCRdb's copy has only in-frame clones and leaves some out. The table lists under 250,000 clones, approximately 85% of them singletons, with approximately 9.6% in the top ten. The sequencing sample was made of PBMCs or T cells enriched from blood (not recorded which). All receptors derive from a woman aged 45-65 years with acute COVID-19.

About this clone: Other DNA sequences in this sample translate to the same CDR3. The chain joins TRBV5-1 to TRBJ1-1; D ambiguous. The CDR3 extends over 14 amino acids. Per the germline V gene, CDR1 is SGHRS and CDR2 is YFSETQ. V was shortened by 5 bases and J by 1 base, with 12 bases between the two germline ends. The CDR3 nucleotides read TGCGCCAGCAGTCCCAATACAGCGAACACTGAAGCTTTCTTT. Translating it yields CASSPNTANTEAFF.

This clone was picked up one time. The gene calls are TRBV10-3 and TRBJ1-2; the D gene is possibly TRBD1 (5 bases). V was pared by 2 bases and J by 1 base, with 8 bases between. In germline, CDR1 is ENHRY, CDR2 SYGVKD. CDR3 size: 14 residues. The CDR3 region has the DNA TGTGCCATCAGTGAGGCAAGGGGTAACTATGGCTACACCTTC. Encoded protein: CAISEARGNYGYTF.

A few counts support this clone. The rearrangement uses TRBV30 and TRBJ1-5; D unresolved. Germline V gene lookup returns CDR1 GTSNPN and CDR2 SVGIG (reference sequence). V was clipped by 0 bases and J by 6 bases, with 12 bases between them. The CDR3 covers 14 residues. This chain's CDR3 is CAWSVPGEVQPQHF. CDR3 bases: TGTGCCTGGAGTGTGCCCGGGGAGGTTCAGCCCCAGCATTTT.

This chain uses TRBV5-8 with TRBJ1-1; D gene unclear. Germline-derived CDR1 and CDR2 are SGHTS and YDEGEE. The CDR3 contains 15 residues. V lost 4 bases, J lost 1 base, and 14 bases lay in between. Written as DNA, the CDR3 is TGTGCCAGCAGCCCGGTCGCGGCGGGGAACACTGAAGCTTTCTTT. Its translation: CASSPVAAGNTEAFF. The whole variable domain, filled in from reference TRBV5-8 and TRBJ1-1, reads EAGVTQSPTHLIKTRGQQATLRCSPISGHTSVYWYQQALGLGLQFLLWYDEGEERNRGNFPPRFSGRQFPNYSSELNVNALELEDSALYLCASSPVAAGNTEAFFGQGTRLTVV.

The chain employs TRBV20-1 and TRBJ1-2; D gene uncertain. Germline V CDR1 and CDR2: DFQATT, SNEGSKA (reference sequence). Trimming stripped 5 bases from V and 9 bases from J, with 13 bases between. The CDR3 length is 11 residues. The CDR3 DNA follows: TGCAGTGCTGGGTCACAGCAGAGCTACACCTTC. As protein: CSAGSQQSYTF.

The J gene is TRBJ1-6, the V gene TRBV7-9; TRBD1 might be the D (5 bases). The germline V gene has CDR1 SEHNR and CDR2 FQNEAQ (reference sequence). This CDR3 region has 15 residues. V lost 10 bases and J 1 base, leaving 14 bases between the germline ends. The CDR3 DNA reads as TGTGCCACCGAGGAGACAGATTCCTATAATTCACCCCTCCACTTT. It encodes CATEETDSYNSPLHF.

The chain is built from TRBV2 and TRBJ1-2; D possibly corresponds to TRBD1 (6 bases). The germline CDR1 and CDR2 sequences are SNHLY and FYNNEI. V shed 7 bases and J shed 8 bases, with 14 bases lying between them. CDR3 length equals 12 residues. CDR3 sequence: CASTRGADGYTF. The CDR3 region has the DNA TGTGCCAGCACCCGGGGGGCGGACGGCTACACCTTC.

The gene calls are TRBV19 and TRBJ2-4; TRBD1 agrees at 10 bases. This CDR3 has 13 residues. Germline CDR1 reads LNHDA; CDR2 reads SQIVND (reference sequence). The ends lost 11 bases at V and 6 bases at J; junction bases unmatched: 7. In DNA, the CDR3 is TGTGCCTCAACCCGGGACAGGGGAAACATTCAGTACTTC. It yields the protein CASTRDRGNIQYF.

The chain couples TRBV9 to TRBJ2-1, with 11 bases lining up with TRBD1. V shed 0 bases and J 4 bases; nucleotides not matched to a gene: 0. The CDR3 has 15 residues. Germline lookup yields CDR1 SGDLS and CDR2 YYNGEE. The CDR3 coding sequence is TGTGCCAGCAGCGTAGGGGACAGGGGGTACAATGAGCAGTTCTTC. Its protein product is CASSVGDRGYNEQFF.

The chain uses TRBV21-1 and TRBJ1-1; TRBD1 is the table's D call and was not checked against the DNA. TRBV21-1 is deemed a pseudogene. CDR3 length: 14 residues. The CDR3 protein is CASISRARNTEAFF. CDR3 sequence (DNA): TGTGCCAGCATCTCCAGGGCGCGGAACACTGAAGCTTTCTTT.

This clone occurred once. The chain carries TRBV5-4 and TRBJ2-1; TRBD2 matches at 9 bases. This CDR3 is built from 15 residues. CDR1 and CDR2 from the germline V gene are SGHNT and YYREEE (reference sequence). The ends lost 6 bases at V and 9 bases at J; junction bases unmatched: 13. In nucleotides, the CDR3 is TGTGCCAGCACCCCGCCGCGGGGGGGCAGCGGTGAGCAGTTCTTC. This codes for CASTPPRGGSGEQFF.

The J gene is TRBJ1-5, the V gene TRBV5-1, with D possibly being TRBD1 (5 bases). Trimming took 0 bases from V and 0 from J, leaving 7 bases between them. This CDR3 has 15 residues. Germline-derived CDR1 and CDR2 are SGHRS and YFSETQ. CDR3 amino acids: CASSLVGDSNQPQHF. CDR3 DNA: TGCGCCAGCAGCTTGGTAGGGGATAGCAATCAGCCCCAGCATTTT.

V usage is TRBV28 and J usage is TRBJ1-6; D is perhaps TRBD1 (5 bases). The CDR3 has 14 residues. The germline V gene encodes CDR1 MDHEN and CDR2 SYDVKM. Between the trimmed V and J ends, which lost 4 bases and 14 bases, there was a span of 18 bases. The chain's CDR3 is CASSSLRRGMTLHF. The DNA of the CDR3 is TGTGCCAGCAGTTCCCTACGACGGGGGATGACCCTCCACTTT.

The chain is built from TRBV19 and TRBJ1-1; D ambiguous. CDR1 and CDR2 from the germline V gene are LNHDA and SQIVND (reference sequence). The CDR3 is made up of 13 amino acids. Trimming took 3 bases from V and 2 from J, leaving 7 bases between them. This CDR3 is CASSISPNTEAFF. CDR3 nucleotides: TGTGCCAGTAGTATCTCCCCCAACACTGAAGCTTTCTTT. Variable domain in full (rest from reference TRBV19 and TRBJ1-1): DGGITQSPKYLFRKEGQNVTLSCEQNLNHDAMYWYRQDPGQGLRLIYYSQIVNDFQKGDIAEGYSVSREKKESFPLTVTSAQKNPTAFYLCASSISPNTEAFFGQGTRLTVV.

V is TRBV2 and J is TRBJ2-7, with TRBD1 identical over 10 bases. CDR3 length: 13 residues. The V and J ends lost 10 bases and 0 bases, in that order; junction bases with no gene match: 3. Germline V CDR1 and CDR2: SNHLY, FYNNEI. The CDR3 loop is CATGTGASYEQYF. CDR3 nucleotide sequence: TGTGCCACCGGGACAGGGGCCTCCTACGAGCAGTACTTC.

This chain connects TRBV9 to TRBJ1-2, with D unclear. From germline, CDR1 is SGDLS and CDR2 YYNGEE. The CDR3 covers 12 residues. Trimming removed 2 bases from V and 7 bases from J, with 9 bases in between. CDR3 loop: CASSVPKFGYTF. As DNA, the CDR3 is TGTGCCAGCAGCGTCCCAAAATTTGGCTACACCTTC.

This clone was seen a handful of times. The chain combines TRBV5-1 with TRBJ2-7; TRBD2 aligns across 12 bases. This CDR3 contains 15 residues. Germline-derived CDR1 and CDR2 are SGHRS and YFSETQ. V gave up 3 bases and J gave up 0 bases; unmatched junction bases: 1. CDR3 loop: CASSWTSGASYEQYF. The CDR3 region has the DNA TGCGCCAGCAGCTGGACTAGCGGGGCCTCCTACGAGCAGTACTTC.

Regarding this clone: Different DNA sequences within this sample yield the same CDR3. The V gene is TRBV9, the J gene TRBJ2-2, with TRBD1 matching over 7 bases. This CDR3 has 14 residues. Germline loops: CDR1 SGDLS, CDR2 YYNGEE. The ends lost 4 bases at V and 4 bases at J; junction bases unmatched: 4. The DNA for the CDR3 is TGTGCCAGCAGCCCAGGGGGTGCCACCGGGGAGCTGTTTTTT. Its protein product is CASSPGGATGELFF. Together with reference TRBV9 and TRBJ2-2, the CDR3 gives the full variable domain: DSGVTQTPKHLITATGQRVTLRCSPRSGDLSVYWYQQSLDQGLQFLIQYYNGEERAKGNILERFSAQQFPDLHSELNLSSLELGDSALYFCASSPGGATGELFFGEGSRLTVL.

This chain uses TRBV3-1 (or the pseudogene TRBV3-2) with TRBJ2-5; D might be TRBD2 (5 bases). The V gene's germline CDR1 is LGHDT and CDR2 YNNKEL (reference sequence). V was shortened by 3 bases and J by 2 bases, with 10 bases between the two germline ends. The CDR3 extends over 14 amino acids. The CDR3 DNA sequence: TGTGCCAGCAGCCAGGGGAGAAAACAAGAGACCCAGTACTTC. Amino acids: CASSQGRKQETQYF.

This rearrangement joins TRBV18 to TRBJ1-1; D is undetermined. This CDR3 is 13 amino acids long. The V gene's germline CDR1 is KGHSH and CDR2 LQKENI. The V and J ends lost 11 bases and 7 bases respectively, with 20 bases between them. This CDR3 is CASMAGSRDEAFF. CDR3 bases: TGTGCCTCCATGGCGGGGTCGAGGGATGAAGCTTTCTTT.